This T cell receptor (beta chain) was sequenced for a study of spatial heterogeneity in lung cancer. Across the whole study: Where they were available, follow-up PBMC samples were sequenced, at a median of roughly two years after resection. Detection consistently yielded more beta chains than alpha chains.

Study conclusions and caveats: At resection, ubiquitous expanded tumor TCRs appeared in blood more than at follow-up.

Individually, TCR cDNA molecules were each labelled with a unique molecular identifier. One entry per CDR3 protein results from TCRdb running MiXCR on the 5' RACE reads. This sample has about 52,000 distinct CDR3 sequences, with 6.5% to 7.5% found just once. This clonotype was recorded at least ten times. The antigen remains undetermined. Time point described: blood at routine non-recurrence follow-up after resection. No cell sorting; template was whole RNA from tumor, lung tissue or PBMC. Between the trimmed V and J ends, which lost 3 bases and 4 bases, there was a span of 14 bases. Germline V gene lookup returns CDR1 DFQATT and CDR2 SNEGSKA (reference sequence). The CDR3 spans 14 residues.

The TCR sequence derives from a female donor with early-stage non-small cell lung cancer. J is TRBJ2-3 and V is TRBV20-1, with D perhaps TRBD1 (6 bases). The specimen comprised PBMCs, sampled at follow-up. Written as DNA, the CDR3 is TGCAGTGCTAGGCAACAGGGAGAATCAGATACGCAGTATTTT. Translating gives CSARQQGESDTQYF.